Listed here are 8 T cell receptor beta chains from one sample, sequenced in a study of OX40 agonist ivuxolimab in advanced cancers. Sequencing was performed with immunoSEQ multiplex PCR; in TCRdb, only in-frame clones are kept and a portion is missing. The profile shows 57,000 or so clones, 80% to 90% of them singletons. Here the sequenced sample was CD4+ or CD8+ T cells sorted from blood, taken in a trial of the OX40 agonist ivuxolimab. The receptors derive from an adult with an advanced solid tumor such as melanoma, head and neck, liver or kidney cancer.

J is TRBJ1-2 and V is TRBV6-5, with D tentatively TRBD1 (5 bases). This CDR3 is 13 amino acids long. CDR1 is MNHEY and CDR2 is SVGAGI in the germline V gene. Trimming took 0 bases from V and 6 from J, leaving 8 bases between them. CDR3 coding DNA: TGTGCCAGCAGTTACTCAGGGGAGGATGGCTACACCTTC. This sequence encodes CASSYSGEDGYTF.

The chain couples TRBV27 to TRBJ2-2, with TRBD2 identical over 9 bases. CDR3 size: 17 residues. Germline values: CDR1 MNHEY, CDR2 SMNVEV (reference sequence). J gave up 7 bases and V 5 bases, and 14 bases lay outside the gene matches. This CDR3 reads CASSAHEREALVGELFF. CDR3 DNA: TGTGCCAGCAGTGCCCACGAGCGGGAGGCCCTTGTCGGGGAGCTGTTTTTT.

This chain connects TRBV5-5 to TRBJ2-7; weak D call: TRBD1 (5 bases). CDR1 and CDR2 from the germline V gene are SGHKS and YYEKEE (reference sequence). Trimming removed 6 bases at V and 1 base at J, with 14 bases between. The CDR3 loop spans 14 amino acids. The DNA of the CDR3 is TGTGCCAGCACCGGTGATGCAGGGTCCTACGAGCAGTACTTC. Translation gives CASTGDAGSYEQYF.

This rearrangement joins TRBV10-3 to TRBJ1-1, with 9 bases matching TRBD1. V lost 3 bases, J lost 4 bases, and 6 bases stayed unmatched. The length of the CDR3 is 15 residues. Germline V gene sequence: CDR1 ENHRY, CDR2 SYGVKD. The CDR3 loop reads CAISDRGTGSTEAFF. CDR3 DNA sequence: TGTGCCATCAGTGATAGAGGGACAGGGAGCACTGAAGCTTTCTTT.

The V call is TRBV5-1, the J call TRBJ2-1; perhaps TRBD2 as D (5 bases). The CDR3 runs 15 residues. V was pared by 4 bases and J by 7 bases, with 18 bases between. Germline CDR1 and CDR2: SGHRS and YFSETQ. The CDR3 spells CASSTLGLSGNEQFF. The CDR3 DNA sequence: TGCGCCAGCAGCACGTTAGGACTTTCGGGGAATGAGCAGTTCTTC.

This chain joins TRBV15 and TRBJ1-3; D possibly corresponds to TRBD1 (5 bases). V lost 5 bases and J lost 2, with 10 bases in between. CDR3 length: 14 residues. Germline CDR1 and CDR2: LNHNV and YYDKDF (reference sequence). This CDR3 is CATSPMGAGNTIYF. The DNA for the CDR3 is TGTGCCACCAGCCCGATGGGGGCTGGAAACACCATATATTTT.

CDR3 sequence (DNA): TGCGCCAGCAGCTTCGGCTTCTACAATGAGCAGTTCTTC. Protein product: CASSFGFYNEQFF. The chain joins TRBV5-1 to TRBJ2-1, with unresolved D. Trimming cost V 2 bases and J 3 bases, with 6 bases left between them. The CDR3 sequence is 13 residues long. Germline V CDR1 and CDR2: SGHRS, YFSETQ.

The rearrangement joins TRBV6-4 to TRBJ2-1; D is tentatively TRBD1 or TRBD2 (5 bases each). V dropped 5 bases and J dropped 8 bases, with 19 bases sitting between them. CDR3 length equals 15 residues. Germline V gene sequence: CDR1 MRHNA, CDR2 SNTAGT. The CDR3 here is CASSHYAQGDYEQFF. The CDR3 DNA follows: TGTGCCAGCAGTCACTACGCTCAGGGAGATTATGAGCAGTTCTTC.